One sample yielded the 20 T cell receptor beta chains listed below, sequenced in a study of cytomegalovirus exposure and HLA in healthy donors. PCR involved 60 Vbeta and 13 Jbeta primers. Assay: immunoSEQ multiplex PCR; the TCRdb copy retains only in-frame clones and omits some. The sample contains roughly 100,000 clones, around 75% of which appear only once. Material: PBMCs. The receptors derive from a female donor in good health and CMV-seronegative.

This chain joins TRBV2 and TRBJ2-1; 8 positions agree with TRBD2. V lost 10 bases and J lost 7; bases outside the gene matches: 9. The CDR3 spans 13 residues. CDR1 is SNHLY, CDR2 FYNNEI, per germline. CDR3 DNA: TGTGCCATTGGCGCGACTAGCGAGAATGAGCAGTTCTTC. Protein product: CAIGATSENEQFF.

In this sample, this clone turned up many times. The chain is built from TRBV6-1 and TRBJ1-1, with unresolved D. The CDR3 runs to 12 residues. V shed 7 bases and J shed 2 bases, with 8 bases lying between them. The germline V gene has CDR1 MNHNS and CDR2 SASEGT. The CDR3 protein is CASTGDNTEAFF. The CDR3 region has the DNA TGTGCCAGCACAGGCGATAACACTGAAGCTTTCTTT.

This clone has just one count. The chain combines TRBV30 with TRBJ2-1; 7 bases align to TRBD2. Germline V lookup: CDR1 GTSNPN, CDR2 SVGIG (reference sequence). This CDR3 spans 15 amino acids. The trim removed 3 bases at V and 10 bases at J, leaving 15 bases unmatched. The CDR3 coding sequence is TGTGCCTGGAGCCGAGGCCTAGCGGAAACACTAGAGCAGTTCTTC. Translated: CAWSRGLAETLEQFF. Together with reference TRBV30 and TRBJ2-1, the CDR3 gives the full variable domain: SQTIHQWPATLVQPVGSPLSLECTVEGTSNPNLYWYRQAAGRGLQLLFYSVGIGQISSEVPQNLSASRPQDRQFILSSKKLLLSDSGFYLCAWSRGLAETLEQFFGPGTRLTVL.

V is TRBV29-1 and J is TRBJ2-7; 8 bases line up with TRBD1. After removal of 6 bases from V and 0 bases from J, the junction contained 1 base not matched to a gene. This CDR3 is built from 12 residues. Germline-derived CDR1 and CDR2 are SQVTM and ANQGSEA. The CDR3 spells CSVQGASYEQYF. The CDR3 coding sequence is TGCAGCGTCCAGGGGGCCTCCTACGAGCAGTACTTC.

This clone appeared once. The rearrangement links TRBV18 to TRBJ1-1; 8 bases align to TRBD1. Trimming removed 6 bases from V and 4 bases from J; junction bases left unmatched: 10. Per germline, CDR1 KGHSH and CDR2 LQKENI. The CDR3 covers 15 residues. This CDR3 reads CASSTEGTGGTEAFF. Here the CDR3 DNA reads TGTGCCAGCTCCACAGAGGGAACAGGGGGCACTGAAGCTTTCTTT.

This clone turned up a few times. This chain joins TRBV5-5 and TRBJ1-2; no definite D call. The V end was cut by 3 bases, the J end by 3 bases, with 15 bases between. The CDR3 extends over 15 amino acids. Germline V gene lookup returns CDR1 SGHKS and CDR2 YYEKEE (reference sequence). The CDR3 spells CASSSPMGRDYGYTF. DNA for the CDR3: TGTGCCAGCAGCTCGCCCATGGGCCGCGACTATGGCTACACCTTC.

The rearrangement uses TRBV25-1 and TRBJ1-2; perhaps TRBD1 as D (5 bases). This CDR3 spans 14 amino acids. The germline V gene encodes CDR1 MGHDK and CDR2 SYGVNS. V dropped 3 bases and J dropped 4 bases, with 12 bases sitting between them. The CDR3 is CASSDAGKGYGYTF. CDR3 bases: TGTGCCAGCAGTGACGCAGGGAAAGGCTATGGCTACACCTTC.

This chain's CDR3 is CASSADRGWNTGELFF. For the CDR3, the DNA is TGCGCCAGCAGTGCTGACAGGGGGTGGAACACCGGGGAGCTGTTTTTT. The rearrangement links TRBV10-1 to TRBJ2-2, with 9 nucleotides matching TRBD1. Germline lookup yields CDR1 WNHNN and CDR2 SYGVQD (reference sequence). The CDR3 has 16 residues. V lost 4 bases, J lost 1 base, and 4 bases stayed unmatched.

V usage is TRBV11-2 and J usage is TRBJ2-3; 7 positions match TRBD2. CDR3 length equals 14 residues. The ends lost 2 bases at V and 4 bases at J; junction bases unmatched: 3. The V gene's germline CDR1 is SGHAT and CDR2 FQNNGV. CDR3 nucleotides: TGTGCCAGCAGCTTAAGGCGGGAGCCAGATACGCAGTATTTT. Protein sequence: CASSLRREPDTQYF.

The chain combines TRBV10-3 with TRBJ2-1, with D perhaps matching TRBD2 (5 bases). Trimming shortened V by 7 bases and J by 5 bases, and 24 bases separated the two germline ends. Germline V CDR1 and CDR2: ENHRY, SYGVKD. The CDR3 is made up of 17 amino acids. CDR3 residues: CAITDFGGEGPNNEQFF. The CDR3 region has the DNA TGTGCCATCACGGACTTTGGTGGAGAGGGCCCTAACAATGAGCAGTTCTTC.

The chain joins TRBV6-5 to TRBJ1-2, with TRBD1 as a possible D gene (5 bases). Germline assignment: CDR1 MNHEY and CDR2 SVGAGI. V lost 0 bases and J 7 bases, leaving 12 bases between the germline ends. The CDR3 has 14 amino acids. CDR3 amino acids: CASSYSPGVAGYTF. CDR3 coding DNA: TGTGCCAGCAGTTACTCGCCGGGGGTAGCTGGCTACACCTTC.

The V call is TRBV4-1, the J call TRBJ2-1; 14 bases are shared with TRBD2. Germline CDR1 reads MGHRA; CDR2 reads YSYEKL. The V segment lost 1 base and the J segment 5 bases; nucleotides outside the gene matches: 1. This CDR3 region has 16 residues. The CDR3 DNA follows: TGCGCCAGCAGCCAAGGGACTAGCGGGGGGAACAATGAGCAGTTCTTC. This encodes CASSQGTSGGNNEQFF.

The V and J genes are TRBV6-1 and TRBJ2-5; D is unclear. Germline lookup yields CDR1 MNHNS and CDR2 SASEGT. The CDR3 extends over 14 amino acids. V lost 6 bases and J 1 base, leaving 12 bases between the germline ends. CDR3 loop: CASRAVLPQETQYF. The CDR3 DNA follows: TGTGCCAGCAGGGCGGTTCTACCCCAAGAGACCCAGTACTTC.

The rearrangement joins TRBV27 to TRBJ2-1; the match to TRBD2 covers 7 bases. The CDR3 has 15 residues. CDR1 and CDR2 from the germline V gene are MNHEY and SMNVEV (reference sequence). Trimming cost V 6 bases and J 6 bases; bases outside gene matches: 11. As DNA, the CDR3 is TGTGCCAGCAGCGAAGACACTAGCGAGGCCAATGAGCAGTTCTTC. Its protein product is CASSEDTSEANEQFF.

V usage is TRBV11-3 and J usage is TRBJ2-2, with 9 bases that match TRBD1. Trimming removed 6 bases from V and 5 bases from J; junction bases left unmatched: 13. Germline CDR1 reads SGHNT; CDR2 reads YENEEA. This CDR3 contains 17 residues. The CDR3 loop reads CASSSRTGTGRTGELFF. CDR3 in DNA: TGTGCCAGCAGTTCCCGGACCGGGACAGGGAGGACCGGGGAGCTGTTTTTT.

The chain couples TRBV27 to TRBJ1-1; D not certain. Germline CDR1 MNHEY, CDR2 SMNVEV (reference sequence). Trimming pared 6 bases from V and 0 bases from J, leaving 8 bases between. The CDR3 sequence is 13 residues long. In DNA form, the CDR3 reads TGTGCCAGCAGGGAGGGCCTGAACACTGAAGCTTTCTTT. This encodes CASREGLNTEAFF.

This chain uses TRBV6-1 with TRBJ2-1, with 7 bases matching TRBD2. The CDR3 loop spans 16 amino acids. The germline gives CDR1 MNHNS, CDR2 SASEGT. The junction had 11 bases not matched to a gene; V was cut back by 4 bases and J by 5 bases. CDR3 sequence reads: CASSAMGSGADNEQFF. The CDR3 DNA reads TGTGCCAGCAGTGCTATGGGGAGCGGGGCAGACAATGAGCAGTTCTTC.

The chain is built from TRBV6-1 and TRBJ2-1, with D possibly TRBD1 on 6 matching bases. The CDR3 has 17 amino acids. V was clipped by 2 bases and J by 4 bases, with 18 bases between them. Germline V gives CDR1 MNHNS, CDR2 SASEGT. This CDR3 is CASSELAGAPIYNEQFF. In DNA, the CDR3 is TGTGCCAGCAGTGAATTGGCAGGGGCGCCTATTTACAATGAGCAGTTCTTC.

The chain combines TRBV6-5 with TRBJ1-2, with D unresolved. CDR1 and CDR2 (germline): MNHEY, SVGAGI. Deletions cut 2 bases from V and 0 bases from J, with 13 bases between. The CDR3 sequence is 16 residues long. This chain's CDR3 is CASSYAGSRSNYGYTF. The CDR3 nucleotides read TGTGCCAGCAGTTACGCGGGGAGCCGGTCTAACTATGGCTACACCTTC.

CDR3 nucleotide sequence: TGTGCCTGGAGTGTACCATATCAGGGGGCAGGCTACGAGCAGTACTTC. It specifies CAWSVPYQGAGYEQYF. The chain couples TRBV30 to TRBJ2-7, with 8 nucleotides matching TRBD1. Germline-derived CDR1 and CDR2 are GTSNPN and SVGIG (reference sequence). The CDR3 is made up of 16 amino acids. V lost 0 bases to trimming and J lost 3 bases; unmatched junction nucleotides: 10.